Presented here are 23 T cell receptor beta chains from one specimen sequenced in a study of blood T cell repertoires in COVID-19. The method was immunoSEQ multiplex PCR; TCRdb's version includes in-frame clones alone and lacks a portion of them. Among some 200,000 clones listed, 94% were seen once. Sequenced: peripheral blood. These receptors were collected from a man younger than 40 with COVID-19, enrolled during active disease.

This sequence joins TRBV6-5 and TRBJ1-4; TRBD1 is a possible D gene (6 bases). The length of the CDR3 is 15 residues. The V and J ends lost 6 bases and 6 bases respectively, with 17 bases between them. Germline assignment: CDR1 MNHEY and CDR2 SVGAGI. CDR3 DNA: TGTGCCAGCAGGACAAGGGGGGGCTTGGATGAAAAACTGTTTTTT. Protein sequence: CASRTRGGLDEKLFF.

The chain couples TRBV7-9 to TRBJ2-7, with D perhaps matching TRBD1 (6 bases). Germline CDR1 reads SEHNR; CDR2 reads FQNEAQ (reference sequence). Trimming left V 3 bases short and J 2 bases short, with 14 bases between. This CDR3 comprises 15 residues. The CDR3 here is CASSFTTNRAYEQYF. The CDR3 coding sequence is TGTGCCAGCAGCTTTACGACTAACAGGGCCTACGAGCAGTACTTC.

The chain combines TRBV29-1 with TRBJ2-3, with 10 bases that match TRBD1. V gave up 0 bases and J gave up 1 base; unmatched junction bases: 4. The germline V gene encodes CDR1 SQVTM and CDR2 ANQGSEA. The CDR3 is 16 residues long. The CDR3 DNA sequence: TGCAGCGTTGAAGATCCGGGACAGGGGCGCACAGATACGCAGTATTTT. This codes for CSVEDPGQGRTDTQYF.

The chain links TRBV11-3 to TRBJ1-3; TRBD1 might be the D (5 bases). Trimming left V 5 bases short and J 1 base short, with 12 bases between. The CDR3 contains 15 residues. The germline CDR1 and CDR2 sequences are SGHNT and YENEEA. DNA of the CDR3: TGTGCCAGCAGCCGAGGAGGGGCTTCTGGAAACACCATATATTTT. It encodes CASSRGGASGNTIYF. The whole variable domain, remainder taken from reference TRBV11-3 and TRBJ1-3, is EAGVVQSPRYKIIEKKQPVAFWCNPISGHNTLYWYLQNLGQGPELLIRYENEEAVDDSQLPKDRFSAERLKGVDSTLKIQPAELGDSAVYLCASSRGGASGNTIYFGEGSWLTVV.

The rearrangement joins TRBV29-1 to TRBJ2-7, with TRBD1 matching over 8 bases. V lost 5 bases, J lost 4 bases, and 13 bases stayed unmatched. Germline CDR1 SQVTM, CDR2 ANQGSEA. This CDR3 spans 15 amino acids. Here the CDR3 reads CSVQSRGQALYEQYF. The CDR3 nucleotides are TGCAGCGTTCAAAGCAGGGGACAGGCCCTATACGAGCAGTACTTC.

The CDR3 spells CASSLVSARGAFF. CDR3 bases: TGTGCCAGCAGCTTAGTGTCGGCCCGCGGAGCTTTCTTT. This chain links TRBV13 with TRBJ1-1; D is unresolved. There are 13 residues in the CDR3. Germline loops: CDR1 PRHDT, CDR2 FYEKMQ (reference sequence). Trimming cost V 1 base and J 10 bases, with 13 bases left between them.

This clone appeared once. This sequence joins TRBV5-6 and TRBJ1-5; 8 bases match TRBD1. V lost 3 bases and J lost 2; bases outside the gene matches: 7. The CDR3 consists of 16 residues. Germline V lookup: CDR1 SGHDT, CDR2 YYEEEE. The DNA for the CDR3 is TGTGCCAGCAGCTCGACAGGGGAGTTTGGCAATCAGCCCCAGCATTTT. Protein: CASSSTGEFGNQPQHF.

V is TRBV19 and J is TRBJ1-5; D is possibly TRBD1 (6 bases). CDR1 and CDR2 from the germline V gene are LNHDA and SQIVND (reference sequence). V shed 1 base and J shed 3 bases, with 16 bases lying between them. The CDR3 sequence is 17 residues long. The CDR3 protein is CASSIGSRTAYNQPQHF. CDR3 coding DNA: TGTGCCAGTAGTATAGGTAGTCGGACAGCCTACAATCAGCCCCAGCATTTT. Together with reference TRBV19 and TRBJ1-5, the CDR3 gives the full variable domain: DGGITQSPKYLFRKEGQNVTLSCEQNLNHDAMYWYRQDPGQGLRLIYYSQIVNDFQKGDIAEGYSVSREKKESFPLTVTSAQKNPTAFYLCASSIGSRTAYNQPQHFGDGTRLSIL.

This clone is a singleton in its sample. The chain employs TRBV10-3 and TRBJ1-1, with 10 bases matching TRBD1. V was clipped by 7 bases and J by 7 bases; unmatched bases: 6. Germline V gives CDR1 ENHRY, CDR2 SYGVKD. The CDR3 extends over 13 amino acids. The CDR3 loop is CAIKGQGDSEAFF. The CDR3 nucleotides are TGTGCCATCAAAGGACAGGGGGACAGTGAAGCTTTCTTT.

CDR3 in amino acids: CASSYRGMNTEAFF. The CDR3 bases are TGCGCCAGCAGCTACAGGGGAATGAACACTGAAGCTTTCTTT. This chain uses TRBV5-1 with TRBJ1-1, with TRBD1 matching 7 bases. Germline CDR1 reads SGHRS; CDR2 reads YFSETQ. V dropped 3 bases and J dropped 0; count of bases not matched to a gene: 2. CDR3 length: 14 amino acids.

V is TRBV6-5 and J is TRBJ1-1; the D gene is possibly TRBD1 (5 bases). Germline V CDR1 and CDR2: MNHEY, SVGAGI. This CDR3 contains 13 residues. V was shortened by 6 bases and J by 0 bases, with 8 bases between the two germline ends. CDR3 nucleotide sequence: TGTGCCAGCAGCGACAGAATGAACACTGAAGCTTTCTTT. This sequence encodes CASSDRMNTEAFF.

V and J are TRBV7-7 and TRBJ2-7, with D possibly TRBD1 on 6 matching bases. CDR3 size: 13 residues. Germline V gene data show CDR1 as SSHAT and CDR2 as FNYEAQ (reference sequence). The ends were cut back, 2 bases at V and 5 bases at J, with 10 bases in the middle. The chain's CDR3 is CASSLNRANEQYF. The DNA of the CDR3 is TGTGCCAGCAGCTTAAACAGGGCCAACGAGCAGTACTTC.

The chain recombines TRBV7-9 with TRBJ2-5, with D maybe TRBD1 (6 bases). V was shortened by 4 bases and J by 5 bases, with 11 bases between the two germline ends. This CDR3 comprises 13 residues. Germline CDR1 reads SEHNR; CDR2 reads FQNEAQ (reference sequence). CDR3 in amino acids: CASSSRGMETQYF. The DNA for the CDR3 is TGTGCCAGCAGCTCCAGGGGTATGGAGACCCAGTACTTC.

Written as DNA, the CDR3 is TGTCCTTACTCTGTTAGAGACAGACCTAACTATGGCTACACCTTC. Translation gives CPYSVRDRPNYGYTF. The rearrangement uses TRBV12-2 and TRBJ1-2; the table's D call TRBD1 went unverified against the DNA. TRBV12-2 is a pseudogene segment. This CDR3 comprises 15 residues.

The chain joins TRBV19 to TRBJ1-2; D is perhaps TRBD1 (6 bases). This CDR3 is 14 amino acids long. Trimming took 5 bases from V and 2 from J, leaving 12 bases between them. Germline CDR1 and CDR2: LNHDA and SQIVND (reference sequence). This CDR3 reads CASSWSGANYGYTF. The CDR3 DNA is TGTGCCAGTAGTTGGTCAGGGGCCAACTATGGCTACACCTTC.

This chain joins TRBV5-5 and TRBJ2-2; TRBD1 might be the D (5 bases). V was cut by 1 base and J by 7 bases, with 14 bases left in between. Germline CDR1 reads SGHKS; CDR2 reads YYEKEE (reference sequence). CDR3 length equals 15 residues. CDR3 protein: CASSLKSGLGGELFF. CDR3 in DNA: TGTGCCAGCAGCTTGAAGTCAGGGCTCGGCGGGGAGCTGTTTTTT.

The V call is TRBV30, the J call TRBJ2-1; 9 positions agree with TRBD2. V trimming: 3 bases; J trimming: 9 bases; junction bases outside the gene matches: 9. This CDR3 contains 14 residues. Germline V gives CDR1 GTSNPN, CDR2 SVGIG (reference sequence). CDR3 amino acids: CAWRSLAGTGEQFF. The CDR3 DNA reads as TGTGCCTGGAGGTCTCTAGCGGGGACCGGTGAGCAGTTCTTC. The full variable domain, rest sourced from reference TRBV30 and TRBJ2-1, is SQTIHQWPATLVQPVGSPLSLECTVEGTSNPNLYWYRQAAGRGLQLLFYSVGIGQISSEVPQNLSASRPQDRQFILSSKKLLLSDSGFYLCAWRSLAGTGEQFFGPGTRLTVL.

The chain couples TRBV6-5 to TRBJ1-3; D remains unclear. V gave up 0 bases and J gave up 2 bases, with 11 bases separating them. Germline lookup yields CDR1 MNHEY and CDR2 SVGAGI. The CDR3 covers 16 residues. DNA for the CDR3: TGTGCCAGCAGTTACTCGCCGGGGAGGGCTGGAAACACCATATATTTT. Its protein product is CASSYSPGRAGNTIYF.

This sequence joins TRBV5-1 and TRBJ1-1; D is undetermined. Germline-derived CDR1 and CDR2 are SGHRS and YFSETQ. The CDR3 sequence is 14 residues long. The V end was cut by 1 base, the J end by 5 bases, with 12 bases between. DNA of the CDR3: TGCGCCAGCAGCTTGTCGGTCTTCCGGACTGAAGCTTTCTTT. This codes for CASSLSVFRTEAFF.

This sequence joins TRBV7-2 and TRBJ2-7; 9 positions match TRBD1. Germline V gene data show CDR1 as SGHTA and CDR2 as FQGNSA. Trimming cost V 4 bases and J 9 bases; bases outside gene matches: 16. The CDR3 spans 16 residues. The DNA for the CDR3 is TGTGCCAGCAGCTCGGGACAGGGCGGGAACCCTTACCTGCAGTACTTC. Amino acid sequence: CASSSGQGGNPYLQYF. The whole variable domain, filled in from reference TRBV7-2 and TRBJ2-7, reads GAGVSQSPSNKVTEKGKDVELRCDPISGHTALYWYRQSLGQGLEFLIYFQGNSAPDKSGLPSDRFSAERTGGSVSTLTIQRTQQEDSAVYLCASSSGQGGNPYLQYFGPGTRLTVT.

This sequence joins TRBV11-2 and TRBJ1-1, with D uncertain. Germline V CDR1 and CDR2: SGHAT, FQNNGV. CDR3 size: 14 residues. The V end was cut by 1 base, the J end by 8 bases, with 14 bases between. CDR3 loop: CASSLGVLRAEAFF. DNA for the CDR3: TGTGCCAGCAGCTTAGGGGTCTTGAGGGCCGAAGCTTTCTTT.

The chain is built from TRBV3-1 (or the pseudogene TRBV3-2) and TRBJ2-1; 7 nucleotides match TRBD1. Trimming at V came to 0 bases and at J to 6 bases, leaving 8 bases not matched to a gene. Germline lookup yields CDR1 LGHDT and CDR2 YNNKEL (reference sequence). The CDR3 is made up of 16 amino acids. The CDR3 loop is CASSQDAGGASNEQFF. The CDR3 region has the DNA TGTGCCAGCAGCCAAGATGCAGGGGGAGCTAGCAATGAGCAGTTCTTC.

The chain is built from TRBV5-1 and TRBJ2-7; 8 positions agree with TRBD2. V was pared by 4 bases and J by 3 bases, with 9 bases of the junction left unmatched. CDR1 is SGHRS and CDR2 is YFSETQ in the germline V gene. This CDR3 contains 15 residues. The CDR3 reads CASSPERESDYEQYF. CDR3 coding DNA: TGCGCCAGCAGCCCCGAGCGGGAGTCGGACTACGAGCAGTACTTC.